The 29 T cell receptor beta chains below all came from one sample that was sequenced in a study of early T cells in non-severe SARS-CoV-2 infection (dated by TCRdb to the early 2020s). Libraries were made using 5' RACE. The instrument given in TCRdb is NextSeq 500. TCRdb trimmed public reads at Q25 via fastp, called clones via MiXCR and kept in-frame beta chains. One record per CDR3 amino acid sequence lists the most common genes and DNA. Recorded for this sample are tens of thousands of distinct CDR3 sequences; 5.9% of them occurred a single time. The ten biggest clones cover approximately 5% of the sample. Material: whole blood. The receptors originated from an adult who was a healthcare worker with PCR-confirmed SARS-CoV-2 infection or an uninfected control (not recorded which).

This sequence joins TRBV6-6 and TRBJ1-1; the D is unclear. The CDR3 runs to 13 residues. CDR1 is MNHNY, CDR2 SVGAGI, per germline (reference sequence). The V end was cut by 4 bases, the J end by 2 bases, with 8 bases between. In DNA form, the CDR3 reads TGTGCCAGCAGTTTTGTGGAAAACACTGAAGCTTTCTTT. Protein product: CASSFVENTEAFF.

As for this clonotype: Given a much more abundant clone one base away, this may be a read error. For the CDR3, the DNA is TGTGCCACCGAGGCAGGGGAGGCTGAAAAACTGTTTTTT. Amino acid sequence: CATEAGEAEKLFF. V usage is TRBV7-9 and J usage is TRBJ1-4, with D possibly matching TRBD1 (6 bases). V lost 10 bases and J lost 7, with 16 bases in between. This CDR3 comprises 13 residues. The V gene's germline CDR1 is SEHNR and CDR2 FQNEAQ (reference sequence).

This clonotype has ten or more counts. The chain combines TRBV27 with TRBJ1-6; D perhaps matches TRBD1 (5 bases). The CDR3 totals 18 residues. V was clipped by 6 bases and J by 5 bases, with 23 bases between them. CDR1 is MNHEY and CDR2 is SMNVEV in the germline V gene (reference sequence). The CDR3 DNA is TGTGCCAGCAGGGCACCGGGACGCGTCTTGCCTAATAATTCACCCCTCCACTTT. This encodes CASRAPGRVLPNNSPLHF.

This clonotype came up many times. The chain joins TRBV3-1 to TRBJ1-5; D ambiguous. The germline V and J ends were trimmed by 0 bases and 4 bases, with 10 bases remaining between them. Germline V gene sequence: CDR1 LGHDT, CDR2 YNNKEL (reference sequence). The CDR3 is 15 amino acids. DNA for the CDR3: TGTGCCAGCAGCCAAGATAGTAAACGTAATCAGCCCCAGCATTTT. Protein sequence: CASSQDSKRNQPQHF.

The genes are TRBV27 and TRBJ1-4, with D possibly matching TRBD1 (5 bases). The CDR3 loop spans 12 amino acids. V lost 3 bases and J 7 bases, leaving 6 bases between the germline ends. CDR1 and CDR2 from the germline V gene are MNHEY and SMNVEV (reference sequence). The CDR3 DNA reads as TGTGCCAGCAGTTTTGGGGCTGAAAAACTGTTTTTT. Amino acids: CASSFGAEKLFF.

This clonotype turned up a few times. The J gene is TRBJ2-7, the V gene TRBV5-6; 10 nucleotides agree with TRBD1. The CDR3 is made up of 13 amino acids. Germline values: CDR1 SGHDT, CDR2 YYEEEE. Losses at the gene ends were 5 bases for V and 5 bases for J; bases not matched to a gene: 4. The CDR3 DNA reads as TGTGCCAGCAGTGGGACAGGGGTCCACGAGCAGTACTTC. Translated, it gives CASSGTGVHEQYF.

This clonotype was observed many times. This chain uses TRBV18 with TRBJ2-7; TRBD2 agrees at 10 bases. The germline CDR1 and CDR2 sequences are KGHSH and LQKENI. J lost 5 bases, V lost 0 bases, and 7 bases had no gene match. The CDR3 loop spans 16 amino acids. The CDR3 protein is CASSPPSGRSEDEQYF. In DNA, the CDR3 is TGTGCCAGCTCACCACCTAGCGGGAGGTCCGAGGACGAGCAGTACTTC.

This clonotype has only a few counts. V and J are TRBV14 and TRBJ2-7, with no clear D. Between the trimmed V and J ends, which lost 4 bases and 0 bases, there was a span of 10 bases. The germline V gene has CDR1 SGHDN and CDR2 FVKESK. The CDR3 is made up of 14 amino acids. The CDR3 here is CASSPKASSYEQYF. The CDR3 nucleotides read TGTGCCAGCAGCCCAAAAGCTAGCTCCTACGAGCAGTACTTC. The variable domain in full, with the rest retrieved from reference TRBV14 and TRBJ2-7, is EAGVTQFPSHSVIEKGQTVTLRCDPISGHDNLYWYRRVMGKEIKFLLHFVKESKQDESGMPNNRFLAERTGGTYSTLKVQPAELEDSGVYFCASSPKASSYEQYFGPGTRLTVT.

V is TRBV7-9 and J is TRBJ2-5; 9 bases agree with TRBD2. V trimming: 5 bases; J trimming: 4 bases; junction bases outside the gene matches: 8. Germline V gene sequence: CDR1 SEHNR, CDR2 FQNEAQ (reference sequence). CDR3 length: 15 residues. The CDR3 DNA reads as TGTGCCAGCAGCCCCCCGGTAGCGGGAGTAGAGACCCAGTACTTC. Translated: CASSPPVAGVETQYF.

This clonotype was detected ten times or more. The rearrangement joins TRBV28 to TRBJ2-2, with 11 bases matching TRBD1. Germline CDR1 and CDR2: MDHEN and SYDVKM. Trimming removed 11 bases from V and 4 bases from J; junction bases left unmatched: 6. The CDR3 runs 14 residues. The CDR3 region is CAARTGGFTGELFF. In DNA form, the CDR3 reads TGTGCCGCACGGACAGGGGGCTTCACCGGGGAGCTGTTTTTT. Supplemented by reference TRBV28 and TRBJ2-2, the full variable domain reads DVKVTQSSRYLVKRTGEKVFLECVQDMDHENMFWYRQDPGLGLRLIYFSYDVKMKEKGDIPEGYSVSREKKERFSLILESASTNQTSMYLCAARTGGFTGELFFGEGSRLTVL.

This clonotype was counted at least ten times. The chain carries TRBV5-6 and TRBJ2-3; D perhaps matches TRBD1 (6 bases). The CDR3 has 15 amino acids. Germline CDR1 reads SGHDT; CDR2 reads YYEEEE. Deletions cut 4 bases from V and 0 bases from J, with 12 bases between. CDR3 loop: CASSITGSSTDTQYF. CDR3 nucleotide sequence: TGTGCCAGCAGCATCACAGGGTCCAGCACAGATACGCAGTATTTT.

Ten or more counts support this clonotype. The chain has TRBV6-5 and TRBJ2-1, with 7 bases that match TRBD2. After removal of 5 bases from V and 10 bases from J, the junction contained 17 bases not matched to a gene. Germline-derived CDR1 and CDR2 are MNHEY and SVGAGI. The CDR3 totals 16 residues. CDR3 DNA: TGTGCCAGCAGTAGGCCTGGGGTGGGAGGGAATCGGGAGCAGTTCTTC. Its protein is CASSRPGVGGNREQFF.

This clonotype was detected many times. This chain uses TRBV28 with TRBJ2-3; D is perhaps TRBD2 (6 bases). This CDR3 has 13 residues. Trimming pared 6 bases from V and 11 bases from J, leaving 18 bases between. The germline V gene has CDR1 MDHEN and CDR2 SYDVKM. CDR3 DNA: TGTGCCAGCAGCGTTTTAGGGACTTGGGGGCAGTATTTT. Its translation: CASSVLGTWGQYF.

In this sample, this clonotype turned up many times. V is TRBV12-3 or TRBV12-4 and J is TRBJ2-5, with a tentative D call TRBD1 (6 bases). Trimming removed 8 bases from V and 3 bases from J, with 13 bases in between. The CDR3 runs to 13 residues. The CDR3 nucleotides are TGTGCCAGCGCCCTCAGACAGGAAGAGACCCAGTACTTC. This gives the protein CASALRQEETQYF.

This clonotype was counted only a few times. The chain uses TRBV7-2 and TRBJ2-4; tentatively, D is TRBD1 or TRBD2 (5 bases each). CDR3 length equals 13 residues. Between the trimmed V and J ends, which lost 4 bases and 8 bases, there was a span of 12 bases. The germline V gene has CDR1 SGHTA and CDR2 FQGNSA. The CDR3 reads CASSYQRGDIQYF. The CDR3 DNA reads TGTGCCAGCAGCTATCAAAGGGGAGACATTCAGTACTTC.

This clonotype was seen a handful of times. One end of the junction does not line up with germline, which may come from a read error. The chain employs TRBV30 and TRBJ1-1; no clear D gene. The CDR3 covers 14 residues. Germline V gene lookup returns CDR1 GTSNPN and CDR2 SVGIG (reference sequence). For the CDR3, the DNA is TGTGCCGGGAGCAGGACGCAGGCAAACACTGAAGCTTTCTTT. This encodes CAGSRTQANTEAFF.

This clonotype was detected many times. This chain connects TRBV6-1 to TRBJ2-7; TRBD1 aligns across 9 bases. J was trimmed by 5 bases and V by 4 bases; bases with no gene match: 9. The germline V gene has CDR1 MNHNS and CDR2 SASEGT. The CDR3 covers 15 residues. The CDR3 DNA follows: TGTGCCAGCAGTGCATCGACAGGGGGGAAGAACGAGCAGTACTTC. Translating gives CASSASTGGKNEQYF.

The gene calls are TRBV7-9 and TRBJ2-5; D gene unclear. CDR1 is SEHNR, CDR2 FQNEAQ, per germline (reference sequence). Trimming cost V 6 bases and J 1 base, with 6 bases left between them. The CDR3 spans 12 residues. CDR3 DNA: TGTGCCAGCAGTTATACCCAAGAGACCCAGTACTTC. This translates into CASSYTQETQYF.

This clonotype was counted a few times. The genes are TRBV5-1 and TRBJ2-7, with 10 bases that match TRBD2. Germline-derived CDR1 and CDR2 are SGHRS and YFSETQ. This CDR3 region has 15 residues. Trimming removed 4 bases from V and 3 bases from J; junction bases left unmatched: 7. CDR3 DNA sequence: TGCGCCAGCAGCCGTACTAGCGGGACCGTCTACGAGCAGTACTTC. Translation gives CASSRTSGTVYEQYF.

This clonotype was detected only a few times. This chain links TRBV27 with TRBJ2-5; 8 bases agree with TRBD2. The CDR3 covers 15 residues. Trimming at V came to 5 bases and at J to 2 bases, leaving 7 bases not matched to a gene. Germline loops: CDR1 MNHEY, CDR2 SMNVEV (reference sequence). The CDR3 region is CASSDGTRGQETQYF. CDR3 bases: TGTGCCAGCAGTGACGGGACTAGAGGGCAAGAGACCCAGTACTTC.

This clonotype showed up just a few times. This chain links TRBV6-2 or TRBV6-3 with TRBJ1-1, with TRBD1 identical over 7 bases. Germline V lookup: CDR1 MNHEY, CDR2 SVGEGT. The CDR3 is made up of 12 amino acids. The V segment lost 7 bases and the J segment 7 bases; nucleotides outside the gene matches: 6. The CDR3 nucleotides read TGTGCCAGCACCCAGGGGGGAGGTGAAGCTTTCTTT. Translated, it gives CASTQGGGEAFF.

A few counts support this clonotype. DNA of the CDR3: TGTGCCAGCAGCCTCACAGAAGTCGTCACCGGGGAGCTGTTTTTT. This sequence encodes CASSLTEVVTGELFF. The chain is built from TRBV7-9 and TRBJ2-2; D unresolved. In germline, CDR1 is SEHNR, CDR2 FQNEAQ (reference sequence). V was shortened by 5 bases and J by 4 bases, with 14 bases between the two germline ends. This CDR3 is built from 15 residues. The variable domain in full, with the rest retrieved from reference TRBV7-9 and TRBJ2-2, is DTGVSQNPRHKITKRGQNVTFRCDPISEHNRLYWYRQTLGQGPEFLTYFQNEAQLEKSRLLSDRFSAERPKGSFSTLEIQRTEQGDSAMYLCASSLTEVVTGELFFGEGSRLTVL.

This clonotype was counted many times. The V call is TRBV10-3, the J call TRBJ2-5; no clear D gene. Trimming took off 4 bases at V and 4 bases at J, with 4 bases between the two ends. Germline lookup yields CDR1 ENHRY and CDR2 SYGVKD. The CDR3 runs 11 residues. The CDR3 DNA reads TGTGCCATCAGTGGGGGAGAGACCCAGTACTTC. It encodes CAISGGETQYF.

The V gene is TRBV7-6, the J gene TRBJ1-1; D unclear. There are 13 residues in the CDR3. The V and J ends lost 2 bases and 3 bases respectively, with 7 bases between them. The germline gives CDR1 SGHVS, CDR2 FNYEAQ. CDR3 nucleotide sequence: TGTGCCAGCAGCTTATACGAGGACACTGAAGCTTTCTTT. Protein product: CASSLYEDTEAFF.

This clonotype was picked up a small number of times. The CDR3 nucleotides read TGTGCCACCAGTGGGGTAGGGTCGGCAACTAACTATGGCTACACCTTC. This gives the protein CATSGVGSATNYGYTF. V gene TRBV24-1 combines with J gene TRBJ1-2, with D unresolved. The CDR3 is made up of 16 amino acids. Trimming left V 5 bases short and J 0 bases short, with 15 bases between. Germline CDR1 reads KGHDR; CDR2 reads SFDVKD.

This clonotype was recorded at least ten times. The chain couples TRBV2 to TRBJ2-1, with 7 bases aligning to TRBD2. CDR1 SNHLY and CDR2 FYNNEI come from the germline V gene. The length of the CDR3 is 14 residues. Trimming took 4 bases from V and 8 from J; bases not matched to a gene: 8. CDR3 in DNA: TGTGCCAGCAGTGCCCAGGGACTAATAGATGAGCAGTTCTTC. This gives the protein CASSAQGLIDEQFF.

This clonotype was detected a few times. CDR3 residues: CASSPPRGAGIQYF. CDR3 nucleotide sequence: TGTGCCAGCAGCCCACCGCGGGGGGCGGGCATTCAGTACTTC. This chain joins TRBV7-2 and TRBJ2-4; TRBD2 matches at 8 bases. Germline V CDR1 and CDR2: SGHTA, FQGNSA. The CDR3 runs to 14 residues. After removal of 5 bases from V and 9 bases from J, the junction contained 9 bases not matched to a gene. Supplemented by reference TRBV7-2 and TRBJ2-4, the full variable domain reads GAGVSQSPSNKVTEKGKDVELRCDPISGHTALYWYRQSLGQGLEFLIYFQGNSAPDKSGLPSDRFSAERTGGSVSTLTIQRTQQEDSAVYLCASSPPRGAGIQYFGAGTRLSVL.

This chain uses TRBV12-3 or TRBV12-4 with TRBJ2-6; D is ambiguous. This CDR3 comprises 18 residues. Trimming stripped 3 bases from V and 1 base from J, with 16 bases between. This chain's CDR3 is CASSFQASPNSGANVLTF. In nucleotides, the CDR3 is TGTGCCAGCAGTTTTCAGGCATCGCCCAATTCTGGGGCCAACGTCCTGACTTTC.

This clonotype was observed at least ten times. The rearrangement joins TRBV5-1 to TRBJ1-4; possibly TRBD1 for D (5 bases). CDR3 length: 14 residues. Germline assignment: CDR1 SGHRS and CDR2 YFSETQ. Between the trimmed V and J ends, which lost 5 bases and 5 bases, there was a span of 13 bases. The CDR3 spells CASSALRTNEKLFF. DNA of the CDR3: TGCGCCAGCAGTGCTCTTCGGACAAATGAAAAACTGTTTTTT.